A selection of T cell receptor beta chains follows, all from one sample in a study of T cell responses to AZD1222 COVID-19 vaccine. The assay was immunoSEQ multiplex PCR, and TCRdb's table has in-frame clones only and misses some. In the table there are around 100,000 clones, around 85% of which are singletons. This specimen was peripheral blood, taken on day 0 of AZD1222 vaccination. The source is an adult in good health. Both conserved end residues are part of each CDR3. D genes are given only for firm matches. Not every row has a clone size; where given, it reads once, few, many or a size class.

V: TRBV21-1
size: .
J: TRBJ2-7
D: .
DNA: TGTGCCAGCAGCAAGCAGGTGACTAGCGGGTGCTACGAGCAGTACTTC
CDR3: CASSKQVTSGCYEQYF

V: TRBV9
size: .
J: TRBJ2-2
D: .
DNA: TGTGCCAGCAGTGCCGGGCCCAGCGGCACCGGGGAGCTGTTTTTT
CDR3: CASSAGPSGTGELFF

V: TRBV30
size: .
J: TRBJ2-1
D: .
DNA: TGTGCACAGGACGGGAACAATGAGCAGTTCTTC
CDR3: CAQDGNNEQFF

V: TRBV18
size: .
J: TRBJ1-5
D: TRBD1
DNA: TGTGCCAGCTCACCACCGATGGACAGGGAAAGTGGCAATCAGCCCCAGCATTTT
CDR3: CASSPPMDRESGNQPQHF

V: TRBV14
size: .
J: TRBJ1-1
D: .
DNA: TGTGCCAGCAGCCCTCTATCGGACATAACTGAAGCTTTCTTT
CDR3: CASSPLSDITEAFF

V: TRBV7-9
size: .
J: TRBJ2-1
D: .
DNA: TGTGCCAGCAGCTTAGGCCCAGACGAGCAGTTCTTC
CDR3: CASSLGPDEQFF

V: TRBV5-1
size: .
J: TRBJ2-2
D: TRBD1
DNA: TGCGCCAGCAGCCCCGGGACAGGGGGCGGGTACACCGGGGAGCTGTTTTTT
CDR3: CASSPGTGGGYTGELFF

V: TRBV9
size: .
J: TRBJ2-2
D: .
DNA: TGTGCCAGCAGCGTGGGGGGCTTAGGCGGGGAGCTGTTTTTT
CDR3: CASSVGGLGGELFF

V: TRBV7-6
size: many
J: TRBJ2-3
D: TRBD2
DNA: TGTGCCAGCAGCTTCCGACTAGCGGGAGAAGGTTCAGATACGCAGTATTTT
CDR3: CASSFRLAGEGSDTQYF

V: TRBV13
size: .
J: TRBJ2-1
D: .
DNA: TGTGCCAGCAGCCAATACGATGAGCAGTTCTTC
CDR3: CASSQYDEQFF

V: TRBV5-1
size: .
J: TRBJ2-1
D: TRBD2
DNA: TGCGCCAGCAGCTTGGCGACGGGAGGATCGGATGAGCAGTTCTTC
CDR3: CASSLATGGSDEQFF

V: TRBV2
size: once
J: TRBJ2-1
D: .
DNA: TGTGCCAGCAGTGTGGCAGACTACAATGAGCAGTTCTTC
CDR3: CASSVADYNEQFF